A single sample is the source of the 30 T cell receptor beta chains below, sequenced in a study of technical replicates of blood from a handful of donors. Generated by immunoSEQ multiplex PCR, the TCRdb table keeps only in-frame clones and is missing some. The sample records some 71,000 clones, almost 98% being singletons. Source material: T cells isolated from PBMCs. Source of these receptors: a human donor in good health.

The V and J genes are TRBV5-6 and TRBJ2-3; TRBD1 might be the D (6 bases). The V end lost 3 bases, the J end lost 2 bases, and 25 bases lay between the germline ends. The CDR3 runs to 19 residues. Germline CDR1 and CDR2: SGHDT and YYEEEE. The CDR3 protein is CASSSKTGLTLINTDTQYF. CDR3 nucleotide sequence: TGTGCCAGCAGCTCCAAGACAGGCCTTACACTAATAAACACAGATACGCAGTATTTT.

V gene TRBV13 combines with J gene TRBJ2-2; the D is unclear. Germline CDR1 reads PRHDT; CDR2 reads FYEKMQ (reference sequence). The V gene lost 5 bases and the J gene lost 2 bases, with 15 bases spanning the gap. The CDR3 is 16 amino acids. CDR3 protein: CASSLRRAQNTGELFF. DNA for the CDR3: TGTGCCAGCAGCCTAAGGAGAGCGCAAAACACCGGGGAGCTGTTTTTT.

This chain links TRBV7-8 with TRBJ2-3; D gene unclear. V lost 1 base and J lost 7, with 18 bases in between. The CDR3 is 16 residues long. Germline CDR1 is SGHVS and CDR2 is FQNEAQ. As DNA, the CDR3 is TGTGCCAGCAGCTTAGAGAGGTGGATTATACATAATACGCAGTATTTT. This codes for CASSLERWIIHNTQYF.

The chain recombines TRBV6-1 with TRBJ2-7; TRBD1 agrees at 10 bases. CDR3 length: 13 residues. V gave up 7 bases and J gave up 4 bases; unmatched junction bases: 4. In germline, CDR1 is MNHNS, CDR2 SASEGT. CDR3 residues: CASTSGQGYEQYF. In DNA, the CDR3 is TGTGCCAGCACCTCGGGACAGGGGTACGAGCAGTACTTC.

V and J are TRBV30 and TRBJ1-2; 7 bases line up with TRBD1. This CDR3 contains 13 residues. V was clipped by 6 bases and J by 4 bases; unmatched bases: 8. CDR1 and CDR2 from the germline V gene are GTSNPN and SVGIG (reference sequence). This CDR3 reads CACPPGDSYGYTF. The CDR3 nucleotides read TGTGCCTGCCCCCCCGGGGACAGCTATGGCTACACCTTC. Full variable domain (remainder filled in from reference TRBV30 and TRBJ1-2): SQTIHQWPATLVQPVGSPLSLECTVEGTSNPNLYWYRQAAGRGLQLLFYSVGIGQISSEVPQNLSASRPQDRQFILSSKKLLLSDSGFYLCACPPGDSYGYTFGSGTRLTVV.

The gene calls are TRBV19 and TRBJ1-5; D not certain. Trimming shortened V by 7 bases and J by 0 bases, and 10 bases separated the two germline ends. The CDR3 is 14 amino acids. Germline V lookup: CDR1 LNHDA, CDR2 SQIVND (reference sequence). The CDR3 here is CASTDINSNQPQHF. In DNA, the CDR3 is TGTGCCAGTACTGACATTAATAGCAATCAGCCCCAGCATTTT.

The V and J genes are TRBV11-2 and TRBJ1-4; tentative D call: TRBD1 (6 bases). CDR1 is SGHAT, CDR2 FQNNGV, per germline. Trimming shortened V by 1 base and J by 2 bases, and 14 bases separated the two germline ends. This CDR3 is 17 amino acids long. In DNA, the CDR3 is TGTGCCAGCAGCTTAGGATACAGGGTCCTTACTAATGAAAAACTGTTTTTT. Its translation is CASSLGYRVLTNEKLFF.

This clone has just a few counts. The V call is TRBV2, the J call TRBJ1-1; perhaps TRBD1 as D (6 bases). The CDR3 runs 12 residues. Germline CDR1 is SNHLY and CDR2 is FYNNEI. Trimming removed 6 bases at V and 4 bases at J, with 9 bases between. The CDR3 bases are TGTGCCAGCAGGGCAGGGGTCACTGAAGCTTTCTTT. Translated: CASRAGVTEAFF.

This clone appeared a single time. V usage is TRBV23-1 and J usage is TRBJ1-5, with D hard to call. TRBV23-1 is designated an ORF whose function remains uncertain. This CDR3 region has 16 residues. The V end was cut by 1 base, the J end by 7 bases, with 17 bases between. CDR3 protein: CASSQCKRGVGQPQHF. The CDR3 DNA follows: TGCGCCAGCAGTCAATGCAAACGGGGAGTTGGACAGCCCCAGCATTTT.

This rearrangement joins TRBV27 to TRBJ2-7; D possibly corresponds to TRBD1 (6 bases). Trimming cost V 3 bases and J 0 bases, with 9 bases left between them. Looked up from germline, CDR1 is MNHEY and CDR2 is SMNVEV (reference sequence). CDR3 length: 14 residues. The CDR3 coding sequence is TGTGCCAGCAGTTTGGAGACAGGCTCCTACGAGCAGTACTTC. Translating gives CASSLETGSYEQYF.

The V call is TRBV10-3, the J call TRBJ2-3, with D perhaps matching TRBD2 (6 bases). CDR1 and CDR2 (germline): ENHRY, SYGVKD. The CDR3 has 16 amino acids. Trimming pared 6 bases from V and 1 base from J, leaving 17 bases between. CDR3 nucleotide sequence: TGTGCCATCAGGACGACTAGTCGTTCCGGCACAGATACGCAGTATTTT. Translation: CAIRTTSRSGTDTQYF.

The rearrangement links TRBV9 to TRBJ1-4, with D possibly TRBD1 on 6 matching bases. V lost 3 bases and J lost 6, with 24 bases in between. In germline, CDR1 is SGDLS, CDR2 YYNGEE. The CDR3 length is 18 residues. The CDR3 loop is CASSAEGQGIGFDEKLFF. The CDR3 region has the DNA TGTGCCAGCAGCGCTGAGGGGCAGGGGATTGGGTTCGATGAAAAACTGTTTTTT.

The genes are TRBV7-9 and TRBJ2-3; weak D call: TRBD1 (6 bases). V was trimmed by 1 base and J by 0 bases, leaving 8 bases between them. Germline V gives CDR1 SEHNR, CDR2 FQNEAQ (reference sequence). The CDR3 extends over 15 amino acids. The CDR3 loop reads CASSLGQGSTDTQYF. The CDR3 DNA is TGTGCCAGCAGCTTAGGTCAGGGGAGCACAGATACGCAGTATTTT.

This clone came up once. The V call is TRBV4-1, the J call TRBJ2-2, with 7 nucleotides matching TRBD1. Per germline, CDR1 MGHRA and CDR2 YSYEKL. V was clipped by 1 base and J by 1 base; unmatched bases: 3. CDR3 length equals 16 residues. CDR3 sequence (DNA): TGCGCCAGCAGCCAAGGTAGGGGGCTGAACACCGGGGAGCTGTTTTTT. Translating gives CASSQGRGLNTGELFF.

The chain employs TRBV28 and TRBJ2-7; D is possibly TRBD1 (6 bases). CDR3 length: 15 amino acids. CDR1 is MDHEN and CDR2 is SYDVKM in the germline V gene. Trimming shortened V by 5 bases and J by 2 bases, and 16 bases separated the two germline ends. CDR3 residues: CASSPHPQGAYEQYF. The CDR3, as DNA: TGTGCCAGCAGTCCTCACCCACAGGGTGCCTACGAGCAGTACTTC.

The gene calls are TRBV10-3 and TRBJ2-2; D is possibly TRBD1 (5 bases). Germline V lookup: CDR1 ENHRY, CDR2 SYGVKD. CDR3 size: 14 residues. V lost 7 bases, J lost 1 base, and 10 bases lay in between. CDR3: CAINVGQNTGELFF. DNA for the CDR3: TGTGCCATCAATGTTGGACAGAACACCGGGGAGCTGTTTTTT.

The chain links TRBV29-1 to TRBJ2-1; 10 positions agree with TRBD1. The germline V gene encodes CDR1 SQVTM and CDR2 ANQGSEA. The CDR3 length is 13 residues. V lost 7 bases, J lost 5 bases, and 5 bases stayed unmatched. The CDR3 protein is CSETGTGDNEQFF. The CDR3 region has the DNA TGCAGCGAGACCGGGACAGGGGACAATGAGCAGTTCTTC.

The chain has TRBV6-4 and TRBJ2-2; TRBD2 matches 11 bases. CDR1 MRHNA and CDR2 SNTAGT come from the germline V gene. The CDR3 runs to 17 residues. V lost 3 bases to trimming and J lost 2 bases; unmatched junction nucleotides: 5. CDR3 protein: CASSEVGLAANTGELFF. Written as DNA, the CDR3 is TGTGCCAGCAGTGAGGTGGGACTAGCGGCAAACACCGGGGAGCTGTTTTTT.

The chain couples TRBV28 to TRBJ2-7; D is perhaps TRBD1 (5 bases). CDR1 is MDHEN, CDR2 SYDVKM, per germline. The CDR3 spans 15 residues. The V and J ends lost 3 bases and 0 bases respectively, with 12 bases between them. The CDR3: CASSFGVDSSYEQYF. CDR3 sequence (DNA): TGTGCCAGCAGTTTTGGGGTAGACAGCTCCTACGAGCAGTACTTC.

The CDR3 nucleotides read TGTGCCAGCAGTACGGGACTAGCAAATGAGCAGTTCTTC. This codes for CASSTGLANEQFF. The chain is built from TRBV6-5 and TRBJ2-1, with 9 bases matching TRBD2. Trimming cost V 5 bases and J 7 bases; bases outside gene matches: 3. Per the germline V gene, CDR1 is MNHEY and CDR2 is SVGAGI. The CDR3 length is 13 residues.

The rearrangement uses TRBV6-5 and TRBJ2-3; TRBD2 agrees at 14 bases. Trimming cost V 6 bases and J 7 bases; bases outside gene matches: 3. There are 14 residues in the CDR3. The germline V gene encodes CDR1 MNHEY and CDR2 SVGAGI. CDR3 in DNA: TGTGCCAGCAGCGGACTAGCGGGGGGTAATACGCAGTATTTT. Translated: CASSGLAGGNTQYF.

The chain employs TRBV11-2 and TRBJ1-1, with 8 nucleotides matching TRBD1. The germline CDR1 and CDR2 sequences are SGHAT and FQNNGV. V shed 6 bases and J 5 bases; nucleotides not matched to a gene: 14. The CDR3 totals 16 residues. CDR3 DNA: TGTGCCAGCAGGGCCGTGGGCAGGGGGCGGGGGACTGAAGCTTTCTTT. Encoded protein: CASRAVGRGRGTEAFF.

The gene calls are TRBV2 and TRBJ2-1; D is unresolved. The germline CDR1 and CDR2 sequences are SNHLY and FYNNEI. Trimming removed 6 bases from V and 8 bases from J, with 14 bases in between. CDR3 length: 13 residues. CDR3 sequence: CASSARETDEQFF. In DNA, the CDR3 is TGTGCCAGCAGCGCAAGAGAAACAGATGAGCAGTTCTTC.

The rearrangement joins TRBV7-9 to TRBJ1-2; perhaps TRBD1 as D (6 bases). Trimming took 5 bases from V and 4 from J, leaving 11 bases between them. Germline loops: CDR1 SEHNR, CDR2 FQNEAQ (reference sequence). This CDR3 has 13 amino acids. The CDR3 spells CASSRPGVYGYTF. For the CDR3, the DNA is TGTGCCAGCAGCCGCCCAGGGGTCTATGGCTACACCTTC.

The chain is built from TRBV7-9 and TRBJ1-1; no clear D. V was shortened by 6 bases and J by 8 bases, with 13 bases between the two germline ends. CDR1 SEHNR and CDR2 FQNEAQ come from the germline V gene (reference sequence). The CDR3 is 12 residues long. The CDR3 nucleotides read TGTGCCAGCAGGAAGGAGGCCGGGGAAGCTTTCTTT. Protein: CASRKEAGEAFF.

V gene TRBV29-1 combines with J gene TRBJ2-1; weak D call: TRBD1 (7 bases). Germline lookup yields CDR1 SQVTM and CDR2 ANQGSEA. This CDR3 has 13 amino acids. The V end was cut by 7 bases, the J end by 6 bases, with 16 bases between. In nucleotides, the CDR3 is TGCAGCGCTCAGGGGGGCAAGATCAATGAGCAGTTCTTC. Its translation is CSAQGGKINEQFF.

The count of this clone is one. The chain is built from TRBV10-1 and TRBJ1-2, with 9 bases matching TRBD1. After removal of 3 bases from V and 3 bases from J, the junction contained 2 bases not matched to a gene. The CDR3 is 14 amino acids. Looked up from germline, CDR1 is WNHNN and CDR2 is SYGVQD (reference sequence). This CDR3 reads CASSDRQGDYGYTF. CDR3 nucleotide sequence: TGCGCCAGCAGTGATAGACAGGGGGACTATGGCTACACCTTC.

The CDR3 bases are TGTGCCAGCAGTGCCGACACCGGGGAGCTGTTTTTT. Translated: CASSADTGELFF. This chain connects TRBV6-1 to TRBJ2-2; D is unclear. The CDR3 sequence is 12 residues long. From germline, CDR1 is MNHNS and CDR2 SASEGT. V lost 4 bases and J 3 bases, leaving 3 bases between the germline ends.

This sequence joins TRBV7-9 and TRBJ1-5; D is perhaps TRBD1 (5 bases). V was trimmed by 5 bases and J by 0 bases, leaving 8 bases between them. This CDR3 contains 14 residues. Germline V gene sequence: CDR1 SEHNR, CDR2 FQNEAQ (reference sequence). DNA of the CDR3: TGTGCCAGCAGCCCGGACAATAGCAATCAGCCCCAGCATTTT. Amino acids: CASSPDNSNQPQHF.

In this sample, this clone turned up a few times. The chain joins TRBV10-3 to TRBJ1-1; tentative D call: TRBD1 (5 bases). CDR3 length: 13 residues. The V gene's germline CDR1 is ENHRY and CDR2 SYGVKD. V lost 3 bases to trimming and J lost 5 bases, with 10 bases between them. The CDR3 nucleotides are TGTGCCATCAGTGATGGGGCGGGAACTGAAGCTTTCTTT. The encoded protein is CAISDGAGTEAFF.